The sequence of this T cell receptor beta chain was determined in a study of vaccination effects on CD4 cells after COVID-19. In the ViraFEST assay, antigen-specific CD4+ clonotypes were identified by expansion after peptide-pool stimulation. A roughly ten-day culture period preceded the isolation of CD4+ T cells. Every participant took two doses of the BNT162b2 or mRNA-1273 vaccine. None of these healthy vaccinees had been infected with SARS-CoV-2 before vaccination. The protocol was immunoSEQ multiplex PCR, while the TCRdb copy is restricted to in-frame clones and leaves out a portion. The sample has approximately 74,000 clones, about three quarters seen once. In the case of this clone: Its specificity is not known.

General observations from the study: Pronounced clonal contraction occurred in clones induced by infection and by vaccine late after vaccination.

This CDR3 has 15 amino acids. Germline lookup yields CDR1 KGHDR and CDR2 SFDVKD. With V trimmed by 7 bases and J by 7 bases, 14 bases remained unmatched. The clonotype was recovered from a human donor who received a COVID-19 vaccine. The V and J genes are TRBV24-1 and TRBJ1-1; TRBD1 agrees at 7 bases. The sequencing here drew on CD4+ T cells from PBMCs cultured with HCoV-OC43 spike peptides, taken after COVID-19 vaccination. This sample's subset: HCoV-OC43 spike overlapping peptide pool stimulation. CDR3 DNA: TGTGCCACCAGCTCCCAGGACAGGAATAGAGGTGAAGCTTTCTTT. Amino acid sequence: CATSSQDRNRGEAFF.